These 22 T cell receptor beta chains came from one sample sequenced in a study of cytomegalovirus exposure and HLA in healthy donors. The PCR was carried out with 60 Vbeta primers and 13 Jbeta primers. The repertoire was sequenced with immunoSEQ multiplex PCR; TCRdb's copy has only in-frame clones and lacks some. The table has 99,000 or so clones, roughly 80% seen once. The sequenced sample was PBMCs. These receptor sequences come from a man aged 25 to 40 in good health and CMV-seropositive.

This clone was recorded once. The chain has TRBV6-5 and TRBJ1-2, with no clear D. With 4 bases removed from V and 4 bases from J, the gap between germline ends came to 7 bases. Per germline, CDR1 MNHEY and CDR2 SVGAGI. There are 12 residues in the CDR3. CDR3 nucleotides: TGTGCCAGCAGTTCGACTGTCTATGGCTACACCTTC. This gives the protein CASSSTVYGYTF.

The chain couples TRBV20-1 to TRBJ2-7; D gene unclear. Trimming stripped 6 bases from V and 3 bases from J, with 9 bases between. This CDR3 is 11 amino acids long. CDR1 and CDR2 from the germline V gene are DFQATT and SNEGSKA (reference sequence). CDR3 in DNA: TGCAGTGCGCCCGCAGGCTACGAGCAGTACTTC. This sequence encodes CSAPAGYEQYF.

The rearrangement uses TRBV2 and TRBJ1-2; D is unresolved. CDR1 and CDR2 from the germline V gene are SNHLY and FYNNEI. The CDR3 is 13 residues long. Trimming shortened V by 6 bases and J by 8 bases, and 16 bases separated the two germline ends. The CDR3 here is CASSEGDHGGYTF. The DNA for the CDR3 is TGTGCCAGCAGCGAGGGAGACCACGGGGGCTACACCTTC.

V usage is TRBV2 and J usage is TRBJ1-1; D remains ambiguous. The V end was cut by 5 bases, the J end by 1 base, with 11 bases between. The germline V gene has CDR1 SNHLY and CDR2 FYNNEI. CDR3 length: 14 amino acids. The CDR3 nucleotides read TGTGCCAGCAGTTACACCGAGGGGAACACTGAAGCTTTCTTT. It encodes CASSYTEGNTEAFF.

The chain is built from TRBV6-1 and TRBJ2-1; the match to TRBD2 covers 10 bases. V dropped 2 bases and J dropped 0; count of bases not matched to a gene: 10. The V gene's germline CDR1 is MNHNS and CDR2 SASEGT. The CDR3 length is 19 residues. The CDR3 DNA follows: TGTGCCAGCAGTGAACTTGGAACTAGCGGGGCAAGCTCCTACAATGAGCAGTTCTTC. It yields the protein CASSELGTSGASSYNEQFF.

J is TRBJ2-4 and V is TRBV29-1, with TRBD1 identical over 7 bases. CDR1 and CDR2 (germline): SQVTM, ANQGSEA. J lost 16 bases, V lost 1 base, and 10 bases had no gene match. The CDR3 sequence is 12 residues long. CDR3 in DNA: TGCAGCGTTGAAGGGCCCGGGACAGCCACTTACTTC. The encoded protein is CSVEGPGTATYF.

CDR3 in DNA: TGTGCTAGTGGCGGCGACAGGAGCATACCTTATGGCTACACCTTC. This gives the protein CASGGDRSIPYGYTF. The rearrangement links TRBV12-5 to TRBJ1-2; possibly TRBD1 for D (6 bases). The germline V gene encodes CDR1 LGHNT and CDR2 FRNRAP. Trimming stripped 6 bases from V and 5 bases from J, with 19 bases between. This CDR3 region has 15 residues.

The chain recombines TRBV6-5 with TRBJ2-7; the D is unclear. Trimming stripped 0 bases from V and 4 bases from J, with 10 bases between. This CDR3 has 14 amino acids. Germline assignment: CDR1 MNHEY and CDR2 SVGAGI. DNA of the CDR3: TGTGCCAGCAGTTACTCGGCTATCGGGTACGAGCAGTACTTC. It codes for CASSYSAIGYEQYF.

The V call is TRBV5-1, the J call TRBJ2-7; D is possibly TRBD2 (5 bases). V lost 2 bases and J 5 bases, leaving 8 bases between the germline ends. The CDR3 spans 12 residues. Germline lookup yields CDR1 SGHRS and CDR2 YFSETQ. CDR3 coding DNA: TGCGCCAGCAGCTTCCCCGGGAACGAGCAGTACTTC. Encoded protein: CASSFPGNEQYF.

The rearrangement joins TRBV19 to TRBJ1-5, with unresolved D. The ends were cut back, 2 bases at V and 7 bases at J, with 15 bases in the middle. CDR1 is LNHDA and CDR2 is SQIVND in the germline V gene (reference sequence). The length of the CDR3 is 15 residues. CDR3 coding DNA: TGTGCCAGTAGTATACCCCGAGTCCCACAGCAGCCCCAGCATTTT. Translated: CASSIPRVPQQPQHF.

The J gene is TRBJ1-2, the V gene TRBV6-1; tentatively, D is TRBD1 (6 bases). In germline, CDR1 is MNHNS, CDR2 SASEGT. V lost 8 bases to trimming and J lost 14 bases, with 21 bases between them. The CDR3 has 12 residues. The CDR3 loop reads CASSGQGIVETF. The CDR3 nucleotides read TGTGCCAGCTCCGGGCAGGGGATTGTGGAAACCTTC.

The V call is TRBV10-2, the J call TRBJ1-2, with 9 bases matching TRBD1. The CDR3 has 15 amino acids. Germline V lookup: CDR1 WSHSY, CDR2 SAAADI. V was pared by 8 bases and J by 3 bases, with 10 bases of the junction left unmatched. The CDR3 coding sequence is TGCGCCAGCCTATCAAACAGGGGGCGGGACTATGGCTACACCTTC. It encodes CASLSNRGRDYGYTF.

In its sample, this clone was seen a few times. The rearrangement joins TRBV11-2 to TRBJ1-1; 7 bases match TRBD1. There are 14 residues in the CDR3. Germline CDR1 and CDR2: SGHAT and FQNNGV. The J segment lost 2 bases and the V segment lost 5 bases, leaving 5 bases of the junction unmatched. CDR3 nucleotide sequence: TGTGCCAGCAGCCGGCAGGGGGGTAACACTGAAGCTTTCTTT. Translation: CASSRQGGNTEAFF. Variable domain in full (rest from reference TRBV11-2 and TRBJ1-1): EAGVAQSPRYKIIEKRQSVAFWCNPISGHATLYWYQQILGQGPKLLIQFQNNGVVDDSQLPKDRFSAERLKGVDSTLKIQPAKLEDSAVYLCASSRQGGNTEAFFGQGTRLTVV.

In DNA, the CDR3 is TGTGCCAGCAGTTCAAGACAGGGGACCCAGACCCAGTACTTC. This sequence encodes CASSSRQGTQTQYF. V and J are TRBV6-1 and TRBJ2-5; 8 nucleotides agree with TRBD1. The CDR3 is made up of 14 amino acids. Germline lookup yields CDR1 MNHNS and CDR2 SASEGT. The trim removed 5 bases at V and 6 bases at J, leaving 8 bases unmatched.

The chain recombines TRBV5-1 with TRBJ2-2; TRBD1 matches at 10 bases. Losses at the gene ends were 8 bases for V and 7 bases for J; bases not matched to a gene: 8. Germline assignment: CDR1 SGHRS and CDR2 YFSETQ. CDR3 size: 14 residues. CDR3 region: CASMDRGNNGELFF. For the CDR3, the DNA is TGCGCCAGTATGGACAGGGGGAATAACGGGGAGCTGTTTTTT.

The rearrangement joins TRBV5-1 to TRBJ1-1; the match to TRBD1 covers 9 bases. J gave up 5 bases and V 1 base, and 6 bases lay outside the gene matches. The CDR3 has 15 amino acids. Germline-derived CDR1 and CDR2 are SGHRS and YFSETQ. CDR3 nucleotide sequence: TGCGCCAGCAGCTTGCTACAGGGGGCTGGGACTGAAGCTTTCTTT. It codes for CASSLLQGAGTEAFF.

This clone has only a few counts. This chain links TRBV15 with TRBJ1-1; perhaps TRBD1 as D (6 bases). The CDR3 totals 15 residues. V dropped 0 bases and J dropped 4 bases, with 12 bases sitting between them. The germline V gene encodes CDR1 LNHNV and CDR2 YYDKDF (reference sequence). The CDR3 sequence: CATSRETGLGTEAFF. The CDR3 DNA reads TGTGCCACCAGCAGAGAGACAGGTCTTGGCACTGAAGCTTTCTTT.

The CDR3 sequence: CASSLLGGAPNTGELFF. CDR3 DNA: TGCGCCAGCAGCTTGTTAGGGGGGGCGCCGAACACCGGGGAGCTGTTTTTT. This chain uses TRBV5-1 with TRBJ2-2; perhaps TRBD2 as D (7 bases). Trimming stripped 1 base from V and 0 bases from J, with 13 bases between. CDR3 length: 17 amino acids. The germline CDR1 and CDR2 sequences are SGHRS and YFSETQ.

V gene TRBV7-9 combines with J gene TRBJ2-7; D might be TRBD1 (6 bases). Germline CDR1 reads SEHNR; CDR2 reads FQNEAQ (reference sequence). This CDR3 comprises 15 residues. The V end was cut by 1 base, the J end by 0 bases, with 10 bases between. The CDR3 loop is CASSLVGRGSYEQYF. The CDR3 coding sequence is TGTGCCAGCAGCTTAGTCGGCAGGGGCTCCTACGAGCAGTACTTC. Combining the CDR3 with reference TRBV7-9 and TRBJ2-7 gives the whole variable domain DTGVSQNPRHKITKRGQNVTFRCDPISEHNRLYWYRQTLGQGPEFLTYFQNEAQLEKSRLLSDRFSAERPKGSFSTLEIQRTEQGDSAMYLCASSLVGRGSYEQYFGPGTRLTVT.

This sequence joins TRBV15 and TRBJ1-4; D unclear. The CDR3 totals 16 residues. Germline V gene sequence: CDR1 LNHNV, CDR2 YYDKDF (reference sequence). V was trimmed by 1 base and J by 5 bases, leaving 14 bases between them. CDR3 sequence: CATSRGSGGRNEKLFF. The DNA for the CDR3 is TGTGCCACCAGCAGAGGAAGTGGCGGTAGGAATGAAAAACTGTTTTTT.

This clone was counted ten times or more. This chain links TRBV7-2 with TRBJ1-3, with D hard to call. This CDR3 has 13 amino acids. The germline V and J ends were trimmed by 4 bases and 4 bases, with 8 bases remaining between them. Germline lookup yields CDR1 SGHTA and CDR2 FQGNSA. The CDR3 region is CASSSGSGNTIYF. The CDR3 DNA is TGTGCCAGCAGCTCGGGGTCCGGAAACACCATATATTTT.

The rearrangement links TRBV6-1 to TRBJ2-3; the D is unclear. The CDR3 sequence is 12 residues long. CDR1 and CDR2 (germline): MNHNS, SASEGT. Trimming stripped 4 bases from V and 2 bases from J, with 4 bases between. The CDR3 nucleotides read TGTGCCAGCAGTGCTAACACAGATACGCAGTATTTT. Encoded protein: CASSANTDTQYF.